This passage covers 15 T cell receptor beta chains from one sample sequenced in a study of T cell responses to AZD1222 COVID-19 vaccine. The data were produced by immunoSEQ multiplex PCR, yet TCRdb's version contains in-frame clones alone and is incomplete. The profile shows over 100,000 clones, about 90% of them singletons. The source was peripheral blood, collected on day 0 of AZD1222 vaccination. The source is an adult in good health.

The rearrangement uses TRBV15 and TRBJ1-5; D gene ambiguous. The germline CDR1 and CDR2 sequences are LNHNV and YYDKDF (reference sequence). The CDR3 runs to 18 residues. V was trimmed by 4 bases and J by 3 bases, leaving 22 bases between them. The DNA of the CDR3 is TGTGCCACCAGCATCGGATCAAAGGGTGTCGGGTTCAATCAGCCCCAGCATTTT. Translating it yields CATSIGSKGVGFNQPQHF.

This chain uses TRBV7-2 with TRBJ1-4, with 9 nucleotides matching TRBD1. The germline V gene has CDR1 SGHTA and CDR2 FQGNSA. This CDR3 region has 14 residues. Germline trimming cut 3 bases from V and 7 bases from J; bases unmatched to any gene: 3. CDR3 in amino acids: CASSLDRGSEKLFF. The DNA of the CDR3 is TGTGCCAGCAGCTTGGACAGGGGATCTGAAAAACTGTTTTTT.

The chain recombines TRBV3-1 (or the pseudogene TRBV3-2) with TRBJ2-1, with 8 positions matching TRBD2. V was clipped by 4 bases and J by 8 bases; unmatched bases: 7. The CDR3 is 14 amino acids. The germline V gene has CDR1 LGHDT and CDR2 YNNKEL (reference sequence). The CDR3 sequence: CASSPGLRGDEQFF. The CDR3 DNA reads TGTGCCAGCAGCCCGGGCTTGCGGGGGGATGAGCAGTTCTTC.

This chain links TRBV28 with TRBJ2-4; a weak D match, TRBD1 (7 bases). The germline V gene encodes CDR1 MDHEN and CDR2 SYDVKM. With 6 bases removed from V and 0 bases from J, the gap between germline ends came to 15 bases. The CDR3 is 16 residues long. The CDR3 coding sequence is TGTGCCAGCAGGAAAACAGGGGACTTAGCCAAAAACATTCAGTACTTC. Its protein product is CASRKTGDLAKNIQYF.

This clone was observed a single time. V is TRBV7-2 and J is TRBJ2-7; D is undetermined. Per germline, CDR1 SGHTA and CDR2 FQGNSA. The length of the CDR3 is 13 residues. Trimming left V 0 bases short and J 3 bases short, with 6 bases between. For the CDR3, the DNA is TGTGCCAGCAGCTTAGCGGGCTACTACGAGCAGTACTTC. Amino acid sequence: CASSLAGYYEQYF.

This chain connects TRBV25-1 to TRBJ1-1; D is unresolved. Germline CDR1 MGHDK, CDR2 SYGVNS. V lost 1 base to trimming and J lost 8 bases, with 8 bases between them. This CDR3 has 12 amino acids. CDR3 DNA sequence: TGTGCCAGCAGTGAATCGGATCGCGAAGCTTTCTTT. Translated, it gives CASSESDREAFF.

The chain has TRBV6-5 and TRBJ1-1; possible D gene TRBD1, 5 bases. The germline V gene has CDR1 MNHEY and CDR2 SVGAGI. Trimming removed 7 bases from V and 1 base from J, with 13 bases in between. The CDR3 length is 14 residues. CDR3 in amino acids: CASNTYGQNTEAFF. The DNA for the CDR3 is TGTGCCAGCAATACGTACGGACAGAACACTGAAGCTTTCTTT.

This chain uses TRBV7-3 with TRBJ1-1; D may be TRBD1 (6 bases). Looked up from germline, CDR1 is SGHTA and CDR2 is FQGTGA. This CDR3 region has 13 residues. Trimming stripped 5 bases from V and 8 bases from J, with 15 bases between. CDR3 sequence (DNA): TGTGCCAGCAGCCCAACCCGGACAGCCGAAGCTTTCTTT. It specifies CASSPTRTAEAFF.

The chain's CDR3 is CASSEYTSAETQYF. CDR3 in DNA: TGTGCCAGCAGTGAATATACTAGCGCCGAGACCCAGTACTTC. The chain recombines TRBV25-1 with TRBJ2-5; TRBD2 matches at 7 bases. The ends lost 0 bases at V and 5 bases at J; junction bases unmatched: 3. The CDR3 has 14 amino acids. Germline V gene data show CDR1 as MGHDK and CDR2 as SYGVNS.

The V gene is TRBV6-5, the J gene TRBJ1-1; 7 bases agree with TRBD1. The CDR3 is 13 amino acids. Germline V lookup: CDR1 MNHEY, CDR2 SVGAGI. Trimming took 2 bases from V and 4 from J; bases not matched to a gene: 1. The CDR3 region is CASSYGTATEAFF. The CDR3 nucleotides read TGTGCCAGCAGTTACGGGACAGCCACTGAAGCTTTCTTT.

This chain uses TRBV5-1 with TRBJ2-3, with D perhaps TRBD1 (6 bases). Germline V CDR1 and CDR2: SGHRS, YFSETQ. The ends were cut back, 0 bases at V and 2 bases at J, with 10 bases in the middle. This CDR3 contains 15 residues. CDR3 in amino acids: CASSLDGQTTDTQYF. The DNA of the CDR3 is TGCGCCAGCAGCTTGGATGGACAGACCACAGATACGCAGTATTTT.

DNA of the CDR3: TGTGCCAGCAGCCCCCTTCCGGGTTTTGAAAAACTGTTTTTT. Translating gives CASSPLPGFEKLFF. The J gene is TRBJ1-4, the V gene TRBV6-5; D is undetermined. The CDR3 has 14 amino acids. Germline lookup yields CDR1 MNHEY and CDR2 SVGAGI. V was pared by 6 bases and J by 7 bases, with 15 bases between.

The chain has TRBV5-1 and TRBJ2-6; D could derive from TRBD1 or TRBD2 (7 bases each). This CDR3 has 18 amino acids. The ends were cut back, 0 bases at V and 0 bases at J, with 13 bases in the middle. Per the germline V gene, CDR1 is SGHRS and CDR2 is YFSETQ. CDR3 amino acids: CASSLVPRGGSGANVLTF. The CDR3 DNA sequence: TGCGCCAGCAGCTTGGTTCCCAGGGGGGGCTCTGGGGCCAACGTCCTGACTTTC.

The gene calls are TRBV15 and TRBJ1-3; possibly TRBD1 for D (5 bases). The CDR3 extends over 15 amino acids. Trimming stripped 5 bases from V and 0 bases from J, with 11 bases between. Germline CDR1 LNHNV, CDR2 YYDKDF (reference sequence). The DNA of the CDR3 is TGTGCCACCAGCCGACAGTCCAGCTCTGGAAACACCATATATTTT. Amino acids: CATSRQSSSGNTIYF.

J is TRBJ2-5 and V is TRBV5-1; 9 positions match TRBD1. V was clipped by 5 bases and J by 1 base; unmatched bases: 6. Germline-derived CDR1 and CDR2 are SGHRS and YFSETQ. This CDR3 has 15 amino acids. DNA of the CDR3: TGCGCCAGCAGACGGACAGGGGCATCCCAAGAGACCCAGTACTTC. It yields the protein CASRRTGASQETQYF.